Listed below are T cell receptor beta chains from one sample, sequenced in a study of blood T cell repertoires in COVID-19. Produced via immunoSEQ multiplex PCR; TCRdb's table is partial and in-frame only. Here the sample spans fewer than 400,000 clones, roughly 86% being singletons. The sequenced material came from PBMCs or T cells enriched from blood (not recorded which). These receptors all stem from a woman aged 25 to 39 who had recovered from COVID-19. CDR3s include the opening cysteine and the closing phenylalanine or tryptophan. The D gene is left open where the match is weak. Clone size, where shown, is once, few, many, or a class for clones that have expanded.

j_gene | v_gene | d_gene | abundance | CDR3nt | CDR3aa
TRBJ1-2 | TRBV9 | TRBD1 | NA | TGTGCCAGCAGCGTAGGAACAGGGGCTTCAAACTATGGCTACACCTTC | CASSVGTGASNYGYTF
TRBJ2-5 | TRBV4-2 | NA | NA | TGTGCCAGCAGCCCCAGACTGGGAGAGACCCAGTACTTC | CASSPRLGETQYF
TRBJ2-7 | TRBV7-9 | NA | NA | TGTGCCAGCAGCTTACAGGGGGGTCCCTACGAGCAGTACTTC | CASSLQGGPYEQYF
TRBJ1-5 | TRBV7-9 | NA | NA | TGTGCCAGCAGCCGGGTAGGAGGAAATCAGCCCCAGCATTTT | CASSRVGGNQPQHF
TRBJ1-5 | TRBV6-2/TRBV6-3 | NA | NA | TGTGCCAGCAGTTCCGGGGGACTGGGGAATCAGCCCCAGCATTTT | CASSSGGLGNQPQHF
TRBJ2-1 | TRBV10-2 | TRBD2 | NA | TGCGCCAGCACTACCCTAGCGGGAGGACGGTTCGATGTGCAGTTCTTC | CASTTLAGGRFDVQFF
TRBJ1-1 | TRBV28 | NA | NA | TGTGCCAGCAGTCCCCACAGAATATCCGAAGCTTTCTTT | CASSPHRISEAFF
TRBJ1-1 | TRBV7-9 | TRBD1 | NA | TGTGCCAGCAGCGCGGACAGGGCTGATTGGGAAGCTTTCTTT | CASSADRADWEAFF
TRBJ1-2 | TRBV6-5 | TRBD1 | NA | TGTGCCAGCAGACTTACAGGGGGCGTCGGTTACACCTTC | CASRLTGGVGYTF
TRBJ2-7 | TRBV9 | TRBD2 | NA | TGTGCCAGCAGCGTAGCGGGCGGGGGGGCGTCTGAGGAGCAGTACTTC | CASSVAGGGASEEQYF
TRBJ1-4 | TRBV3-1/TRBV3-2 | TRBD1 | NA | TGTGCCAGCAGCCAAGAAACAGGGGGAGATAATGAAAAACTGTTTTTT | CASSQETGGDNEKLFF
TRBJ2-7 | TRBV18 | TRBD1 | once | TGTGCCAGCTCACCTCGGACAGGGGGTTGGGAGCAGTACTTC | CASSPRTGGWEQYF
TRBJ1-1 | TRBV6-6 | TRBD1 | NA | TGTGCCAGCAGTGGGACAGGGTCAGCTTTCTTT | CASSGTGSAFF
TRBJ1-5 | TRBV5-8 | NA | NA | TGTGCCAGCAGCTTGGTCGGGTATAGCAATCAGCCCCAGCATTTT | CASSLVGYSNQPQHF
TRBJ2-3 | TRBV4-3 | TRBD2 | NA | TGCGCCAGCAGCCAAGAACTAGCGGGGGGAGGTGGTGCAGATACGCAGTATTTT | CASSQELAGGGGADTQYF
TRBJ1-3 | TRBV5-4 | NA | NA | TGTGCCAGCAGCTTGGTTCCAGACTCTGGAAACACCATATATTTT | CASSLVPDSGNTIYF
TRBJ1-3 | TRBV30 | TRBD1 | NA | TGTGCCTGGAGCAGACAGGGATCTGGAAACACCATATATTTT | CAWSRQGSGNTIYF
TRBJ2-1 | TRBV27 | TRBD2 | NA | TGTGCCAGCAGTTTATCAACTAGCGGGGGGCTCTTCCAGTTCTTC | CASSLSTSGGLFQFF
TRBJ2-1 | TRBV5-4 | TRBD2 | once | TGTGCCAGCAGCCCTAGGACTAGCGGAGACAATGAGCAGTTCTTC | CASSPRTSGDNEQFF
TRBJ2-1 | TRBV6-5 | NA | NA | TGTGCCAGCAGTTACCGCGGTCCCTACAATGAGCAGTTCTTC | CASSYRGPYNEQFF
TRBJ2-7 | TRBV19 | NA | NA | TGTGCCAGTAGTAGGACGGACACAGGGAGATACGAGCAGTACTTC | CASSRTDTGRYEQYF
TRBJ1-3 | TRBV9 | NA | once | TGTGCCAGCAGCGTAAATCCCTACTCTGGAAACACCATATATTTT | CASSVNPYSGNTIYF
TRBJ2-7 | TRBV3-1/TRBV3-2 | TRBD2 | NA | TGTGCCAGCAGCCCCGAGACCCACGGACTAGCACCCTACGAGCAGTACTTC | CASSPETHGLAPYEQYF
TRBJ1-2 | TRBV6-4 | TRBD1 | many | TGTGCCAGCAGTGACGGACAGGAAGGATGGAAGAGCTACACCTTC | CASSDGQEGWKSYTF
TRBJ1-1 | TRBV5-4 | NA | NA | TGTGCCAGCAGCTCGAGATCGCAACCCTCATTGAACACTGAAGCTTTCTTT | CASSSRSQPSLNTEAFF
TRBJ1-3 | TRBV7-9 | NA | NA | TGTGCCAGCAGCACAGGCGATGGATACACCATATATTTT | CASSTGDGYTIYF
TRBJ1-1 | TRBV6-5 | TRBD1 | NA | TGTGCCAGCAGCAGGACAGGAAGGGCTGAAGCTTTCTTT | CASSRTGRAEAFF
TRBJ2-7 | TRBV7-9 | NA | NA | TGTGCCAGCATTGGACAGTCATACGAGCAGTACTTC | CASIGQSYEQYF
TRBJ1-1 | TRBV7-9 | NA | NA | TGTGCCAGCAGCTTTCGTCCCGGGACACAGAACACTGAAGCTTTCTTT | CASSFRPGTQNTEAFF